This T cell receptor (beta chain) was retrieved from a study of T cells after yellow fever vaccination (dated by TCRdb to the late 2010s). Regarding the study in general: Libraries from fractions with low cell numbers were prepared with the SMART-Seq v4 Ultra Low Input RNA kit. To follow T-cell clones before and after primary and booster YFV17D yellow fever vaccination, bulk TCR alpha and beta repertoires were sequenced over time. Blood was collected at multiple timepoints before and after primary and secondary immunization, and bulk PBMC replicates and cell subsets were isolated. The cohort comprised two healthy male donors, one aged 18 to 29 and one aged 30 to 40 years. The research as a whole found: After the booster, most of the clones that had expanded following primary vaccination were detected again (almost 98% of CD4 and around 88% of CD8), which suggests that memory was broadly maintained. Only a couple of donors were included in the study, so the extent to which the findings can be generalized is limited. Because abundant contaminating clonotypes from the bulk population could be contained in FACS-sorted repertoires, computational filtering was required. A small fraction of clonotypes appeared in both the CD4 and CD8 compartments, likely as a result of convergent recombination. Compared with the primary T-cell response, the secondary T-cell response was weaker but faster, peaking on day 5 rather than day 15.

TCR cDNA was made using 5'RACE template switching, a step that added a universal primer site and unique molecular identifiers. Priming of cDNA synthesis was performed from both the TCR alpha and TCR beta constant segments. Libraries were amplified in two PCR steps, with sample barcodes and sequencing adapters added in the second step. Sequencing of the libraries was done on either Illumina HiSeq 2500 (2x100 bp) or NovaSeq (2x150 bp). The published analysis was carried out like this. Reads were demultiplexed and collapsed into UMI consensus sequences with MIGEC, and V(D)J alignment was performed with MiXCR. Clonotypes responding to the vaccine were identified with edgeR on replicate PBMC samples, with the criteria of FDR below 0.01 and a log2 fold change above 5 up to day 15. Bulk clonotypes were assigned CD4 or CD8 identity according to which sequenced CD4 or CD8 repertoire held them at higher abundance. The public sequencing data were trimmed at Q25 with fastp and processed into clonotypes with MiXCR by TCRdb, which kept only in-frame beta chains. Merged by CDR3 protein, the rows form single entries marked with the most common genes and DNA. It is TCRdb's table, rather than the study itself, that gives the V and J calls and clone size. Within this sample are about 630,000 distinct CDR3 sequences, with roughly 12% of them counted one time only. The biggest ten clones account for around 14% of the sample.

CDR3 length: 17 amino acids, cysteine to phenylalanine. Only the CDR3 part of the read is kept: 51 bases, read in frame from the first base. Per the publication, the treatment or condition label means: live attenuated yellow fever vaccine strain. At each blood-draw timepoint, two biological replicates of bulk PBMCs were collected. A standard Ficoll-Paque protocol was used to isolate PBMCs from peripheral blood. TriZol was used to extract RNA from bulk PBMCs, from CD4 and CD8 fractions, and from dextramer-positive and dextramer-negative fractions. About this clonotype: The clone's antigen remains unknown. Base qualities are not at hand, and no much larger clone is one base apart.

The sequence was obtained from a man aged 30 to 45 who received the YFV17D yellow fever vaccine. Sample: PBMCs, taken on the day of the yellow fever booster vaccination. The chain is made from TRBV21-1 and TRBJ2-1. TRBV21-1 is listed as a pseudogene. The sequence in DNA is TGTGCCAGCAGCAAAGGTTTCCGTTTCGGGGCCGACAATGAGCAGTTCTTC. Translated, this gives CASSKGFRFGADNEQFF.